This T cell receptor beta chain emerged from a study of T cell responses to AZD1222 COVID-19 vaccine. TCRdb keeps only in-frame clones here, not all; method: immunoSEQ multiplex PCR. The sample has about 110,000 clones, around nine tenths seen once; the top ten hold about 6.6%. Study-wide results and limits: Samples come after the peak T cell response, not at day 14. Spike-specific TCR breadth and depth both grew after two AZD1222 doses. Among the donors, most were white British and more were female, and clonal diversity was possibly underestimated. Distributed over spike, vaccine-associated CD4 TCRs predominated at 160-218 and 743-854.

Regarding this clone: Its antigen is unknown.

CDR1 and CDR2 (germline): MDHEN, SYDVKM. With 4 bases removed from V and 1 base from J, the gap between germline ends came to 12 bases. The CDR3 is 15 amino acids. The J gene is TRBJ2-3, the V gene TRBV28; the D gene could be TRBD1 or TRBD2 (6 bases each). The material was peripheral blood, obtained 28 days after the second AZD1222 dose. This clonotype originated in an adult who received the AZD1222 COVID-19 vaccine. The CDR3 sequence is CASSSGAEGTDTQYF. The CDR3 region has the DNA TGTGCCAGCAGTTCGGGGGCGGAGGGCACAGATACGCAGTATTTT.